This T cell receptor beta chain was documented in a study of technical replicates of blood from a handful of donors. CDR3 size: 14 residues. The germline gives CDR1 ENHRY, CDR2 SYGVKD. With V trimmed by 7 bases and J by 3 bases, 4 bases remained unmatched. Using immunoSEQ multiplex PCR, the repertoire was profiled, and TCRdb retains in-frame clones only, with some absent. Among more than 65,000 clones listed, around 96% were seen once. The source of this sequence is a human donor in good health. Sequences were obtained from T cells isolated from PBMCs. The chain links TRBV10-3 to TRBJ2-7, with 12 bases matching TRBD2. Here the CDR3 reads CAIMTSGSHYEQYF. The CDR3 DNA reads as TGTGCCATCATGACTAGCGGGAGTCACTACGAGCAGTACTTC.